These T cell receptor beta chains were read from a single sample in a study of T cell responses to AZD1222 COVID-19 vaccine. Profiling relied on immunoSEQ multiplex PCR, and the TCRdb table lists in-frame clones only, not all of them. This sample yields 150,000 to 200,000 clones, of which just over 90% are seen a single time; approximately 3.4% belongs to the top ten. Sample: peripheral blood, taken 28 days after the second AZD1222 dose. The receptor set was obtained from an adult who received the AZD1222 COVID-19 vaccine. Each CDR3 is given with its conserved first and last residue. Each record gives: J gene, D gene, clone size, V gene, CDR3 protein, CDR3 DNA. A D gene is named only where the DNA matches it firmly. Only some rows state a clone size, as once, few, many or a class for expanded clones.

TRBJ1-2 TRBD1 NA TRBV18 CASSPNVRQGNRGYTF TGTGCCAGCTCACCCAATGTGAGACAGGGGAATCGTGGCTACACCTTC
TRBJ1-2 NA NA TRBV25-1 CASSEPGYGYTF TGTGCCAGCAGTGAACCCGGCTATGGCTACACCTTC
TRBJ2-2 NA NA TRBV11-2 CASSLGRIHANTGELFF TGTGCCAGCAGCTTAGGACGGATACACGCGAACACCGGGGAGCTGTTTTTT
TRBJ2-1 NA NA TRBV18 CASSPSDPGYNEQFF TGTGCCAGCTCACCTTCAGACCCAGGGTACAATGAGCAGTTCTTC
TRBJ2-3 TRBD1 NA TRBV5-1 CASSLQGDTQYF TGCGCCAGCAGCTTACAGGGGGATACGCAGTATTTT
TRBJ2-2 TRBD2 NA TRBV28 CASRSFGSGRKTGELFF TGTGCCAGCAGGTCGTTTGGTAGCGGGAGGAAAACCGGGGAGCTGTTTTTT
TRBJ1-6 TRBD1 NA TRBV9 CASSEDRGGSPLHF TGTGCCAGCAGCGAGGACAGGGGAGGCTCACCCCTCCACTTT
TRBJ2-7 NA NA TRBV21-1 CASILLYEQYF TGTGCCAGCATCTTGCTCTACGAGCAGTACTTC
TRBJ1-5 TRBD1 NA TRBV28 CASSLSFQTGYSQPQHF TGTGCCAGCAGTTTATCCTTTCAGACAGGGTATAGTCAGCCCCAGCATTTT
TRBJ2-3 NA NA TRBV28 CASSLKGYTDTQYF TGTGCCAGCAGTTTGAAGGGTTACACAGATACGCAGTATTTT
TRBJ2-7 TRBD2 NA TRBV30 CALGGSSYEQYF TGTGCCCTGGGCGGGAGCTCCTACGAGCAGTACTTC
TRBJ2-5 TRBD2 NA TRBV27 CASSLREGETQYF TGTGCCAGCAGTTTAAGGGAGGGGGAGACCCAGTACTTC
TRBJ1-4 TRBD1 few TRBV2 CASRSGTGSLFF TGTGCCAGCAGATCCGGGACAGGGAGTCTGTTTTTT
TRBJ2-1 TRBD1 NA TRBV4-2 CASSQDGTGGYNEQFF TGTGCCAGCAGCCAAGATGGGACAGGGGGCTACAATGAGCAGTTCTTC
TRBJ2-5 NA NA TRBV9 CASSPLQGGLETQYF TGTGCCAGCAGCCCACTACAAGGGGGGTTGGAGACCCAGTACTTC
TRBJ1-3 NA few TRBV27 CASSRTGRQASGNTIYF TGTGCCAGCAGCCGAACAGGGCGCCAAGCGTCCGGAAACACCATATATTTT
TRBJ2-7 NA NA TRBV3-1/TRBV3-2 CASSRDKRPEQYF TGTGCCAGCAGCCGGGACAAACGCCCCGAGCAGTACTTC
TRBJ1-1 TRBD1 NA TRBV4-2 CASSQVTGGEAFF TGTGCCAGCAGCCAAGTTACAGGGGGTGAAGCTTTCTTT
TRBJ2-7 NA NA TRBV7-2 CASSAYGGTGEQYF TGTGCCAGCAGCGCCTACGGGGGAACGGGGGAGCAGTACTTC
TRBJ1-2 TRBD1 NA TRBV5-6 CASSWDRSNYGYTF TGTGCCAGCAGCTGGGACAGATCTAACTATGGCTACACCTTC
TRBJ2-2 TRBD2 once TRBV4-2 CASSQGAGGNTGELFF TGTGCCAGCAGCCAAGGCGCGGGAGGGAACACCGGGGAGCTGTTTTTT
TRBJ2-7 NA once TRBV6-5 CASAVGLPPYEQYF TGTGCCAGCGCAGTTGGCCTTCCTCCATACGAGCAGTACTTC
TRBJ1-1 NA NA TRBV10-2 CAIGTASNTEAFF TGCGCCATTGGGACGGCCTCGAACACTGAAGCTTTCTTT
TRBJ2-5 NA NA TRBV10-3 CAINREMRETQYF TGTGCCATCAATCGGGAGATGCGTGAGACCCAGTACTTC
TRBJ2-2 NA NA TRBV29-1 CSVGKRYTGELFF TGCAGCGTCGGGAAACGATACACCGGGGAGCTGTTTTTT
TRBJ2-6 NA NA TRBV28 CASTSGANVLTF TGTGCCAGCACCTCTGGGGCCAACGTCCTGACTTTC
TRBJ1-2 NA NA TRBV12-3/TRBV12-4 CASSLPANYGYTF TGTGCCAGCAGTTTACCCGCTAACTATGGCTACACCTTC
TRBJ2-7 TRBD1 NA TRBV6-5 CASRRTGYEQYF TGTGCCAGCAGGAGGACAGGCTACGAGCAGTACTTC